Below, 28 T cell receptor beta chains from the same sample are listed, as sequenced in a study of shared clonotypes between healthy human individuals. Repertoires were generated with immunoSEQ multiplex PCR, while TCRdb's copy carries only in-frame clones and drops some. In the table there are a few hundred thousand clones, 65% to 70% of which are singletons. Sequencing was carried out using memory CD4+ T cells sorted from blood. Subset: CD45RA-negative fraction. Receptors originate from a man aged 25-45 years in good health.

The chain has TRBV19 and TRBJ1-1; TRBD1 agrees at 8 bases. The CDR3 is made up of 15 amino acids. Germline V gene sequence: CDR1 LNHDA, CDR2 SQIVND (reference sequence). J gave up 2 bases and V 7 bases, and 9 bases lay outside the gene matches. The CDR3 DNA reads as TGTGCCAGTACCATCGCAGGGGGCTTAAACACTGAAGCTTTCTTT. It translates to CASTIAGGLNTEAFF.

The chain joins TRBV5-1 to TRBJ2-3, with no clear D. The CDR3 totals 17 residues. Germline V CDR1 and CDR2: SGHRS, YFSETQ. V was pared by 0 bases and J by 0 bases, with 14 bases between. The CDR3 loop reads CASSLGKVSSSTDTQYF. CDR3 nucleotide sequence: TGCGCCAGCAGCTTGGGTAAAGTAAGCTCTAGCACAGATACGCAGTATTTT.

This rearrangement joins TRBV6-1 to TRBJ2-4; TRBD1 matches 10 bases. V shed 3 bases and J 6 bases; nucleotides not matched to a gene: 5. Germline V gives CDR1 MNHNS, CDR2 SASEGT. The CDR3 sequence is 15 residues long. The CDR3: CASSEDRGFANIQYF. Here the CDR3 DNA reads TGTGCCAGCAGTGAGGACAGGGGGTTTGCAAACATTCAGTACTTC.

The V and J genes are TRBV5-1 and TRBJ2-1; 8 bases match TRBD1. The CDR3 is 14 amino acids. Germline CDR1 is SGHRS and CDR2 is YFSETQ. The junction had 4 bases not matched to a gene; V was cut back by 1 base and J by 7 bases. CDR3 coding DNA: TGCGCCAGCAGCTTGAACAGGGGGTATAATGAGCAGTTCTTC. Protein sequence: CASSLNRGYNEQFF.

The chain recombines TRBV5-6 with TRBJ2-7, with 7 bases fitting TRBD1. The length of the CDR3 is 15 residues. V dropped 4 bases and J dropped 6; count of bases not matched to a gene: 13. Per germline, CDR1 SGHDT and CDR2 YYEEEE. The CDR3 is CASSPAGQVRLEQYF. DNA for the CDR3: TGTGCCAGCAGCCCCGCAGGACAGGTACGGCTCGAGCAGTACTTC.

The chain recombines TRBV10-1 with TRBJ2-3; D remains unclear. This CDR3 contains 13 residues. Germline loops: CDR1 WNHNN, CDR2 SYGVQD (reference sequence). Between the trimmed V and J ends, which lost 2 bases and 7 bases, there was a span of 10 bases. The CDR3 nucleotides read TGCGCCAGCAGTGAGGAATCTCGGAATACGCAGTATTTT. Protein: CASSEESRNTQYF.

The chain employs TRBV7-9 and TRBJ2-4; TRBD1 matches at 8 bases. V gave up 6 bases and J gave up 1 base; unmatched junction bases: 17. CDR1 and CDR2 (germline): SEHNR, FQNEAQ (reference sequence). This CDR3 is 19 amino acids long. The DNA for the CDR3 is TGTGCCAGCAGTTCAGGGGGCGCTGGATTTGCGTGGGCCAAAAACATTCAGTACTTC. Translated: CASSSGGAGFAWAKNIQYF.

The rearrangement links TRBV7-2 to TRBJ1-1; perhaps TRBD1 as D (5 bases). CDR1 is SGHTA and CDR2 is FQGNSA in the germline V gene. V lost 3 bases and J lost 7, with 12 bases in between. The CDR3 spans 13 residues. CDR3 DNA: TGTGCCAGCAGCTTTCTACCGGGGCATGAAGCTTTCTTT. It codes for CASSFLPGHEAFF.

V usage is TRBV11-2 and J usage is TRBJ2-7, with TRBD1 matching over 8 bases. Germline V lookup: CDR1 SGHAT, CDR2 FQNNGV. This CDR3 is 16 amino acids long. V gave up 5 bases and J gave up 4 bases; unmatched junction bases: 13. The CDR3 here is CASSPDLQGGRYEQYF. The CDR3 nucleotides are TGTGCCAGCAGCCCAGATCTACAGGGGGGACGTTACGAGCAGTACTTC.

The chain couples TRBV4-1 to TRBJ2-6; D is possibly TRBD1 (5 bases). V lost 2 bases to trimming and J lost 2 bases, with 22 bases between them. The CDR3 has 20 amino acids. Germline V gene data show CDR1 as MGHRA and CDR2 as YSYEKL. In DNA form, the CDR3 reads TGCGCCAGCAGCCAAATACCCGCGATAGGGGTAAGGGCTGGGGCCAACGTCCTGACTTTC. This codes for CASSQIPAIGVRAGANVLTF.

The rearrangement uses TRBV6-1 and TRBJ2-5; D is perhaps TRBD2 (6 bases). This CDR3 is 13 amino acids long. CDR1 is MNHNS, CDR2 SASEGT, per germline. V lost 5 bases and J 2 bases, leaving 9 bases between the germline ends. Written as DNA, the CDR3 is TGTGCCAGCAGTTTAGCGGAACAAGAGACCCAGTACTTC. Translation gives CASSLAEQETQYF.

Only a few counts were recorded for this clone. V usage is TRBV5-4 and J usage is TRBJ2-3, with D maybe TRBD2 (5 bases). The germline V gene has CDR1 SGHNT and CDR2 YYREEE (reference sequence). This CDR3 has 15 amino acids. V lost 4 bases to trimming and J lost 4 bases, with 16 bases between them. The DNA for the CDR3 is TGTGCCAGCAGCCCGGGATCTAGGACCGCAGATACGCAGTATTTT. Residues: CASSPGSRTADTQYF.

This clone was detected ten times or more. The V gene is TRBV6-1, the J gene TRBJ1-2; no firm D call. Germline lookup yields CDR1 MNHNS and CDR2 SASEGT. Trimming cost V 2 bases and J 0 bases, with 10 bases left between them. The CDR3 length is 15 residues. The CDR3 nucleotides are TGTGCCAGCAGTGAAAATGGACTGCCTAACTATGGCTACACCTTC. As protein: CASSENGLPNYGYTF.

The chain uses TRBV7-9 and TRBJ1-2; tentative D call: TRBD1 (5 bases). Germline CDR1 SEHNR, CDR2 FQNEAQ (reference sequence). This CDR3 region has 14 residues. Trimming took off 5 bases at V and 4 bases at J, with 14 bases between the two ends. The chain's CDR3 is CASSPSYGGYGYTF. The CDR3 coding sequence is TGTGCCAGCAGCCCCTCCTACGGGGGCTATGGCTACACCTTC.

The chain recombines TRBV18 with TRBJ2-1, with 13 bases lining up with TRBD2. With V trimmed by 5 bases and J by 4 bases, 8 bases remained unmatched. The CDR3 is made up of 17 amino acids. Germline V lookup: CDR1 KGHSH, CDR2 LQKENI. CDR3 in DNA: TGTGCCAGCTCAACAATGGGACTAGCGGGATCGTACAATGAGCAGTTCTTC. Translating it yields CASSTMGLAGSYNEQFF. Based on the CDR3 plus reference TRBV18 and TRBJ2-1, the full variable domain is NAGVMQNPRHLVRRRGQEARLRCSPMKGHSHVYWYRQLPEEGLKFMVYLQKENIIDESGMPKERFSAEFPKEGPSILRIQQVVRGDSAAYFCASSTMGLAGSYNEQFFGPGTRLTVL.

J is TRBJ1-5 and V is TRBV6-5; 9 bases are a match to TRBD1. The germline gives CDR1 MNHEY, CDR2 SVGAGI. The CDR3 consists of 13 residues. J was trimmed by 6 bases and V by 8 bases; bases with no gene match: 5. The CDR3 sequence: CASQRQGGQPQHF. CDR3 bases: TGTGCCAGCCAGAGACAGGGGGGTCAGCCCCAGCATTTT.

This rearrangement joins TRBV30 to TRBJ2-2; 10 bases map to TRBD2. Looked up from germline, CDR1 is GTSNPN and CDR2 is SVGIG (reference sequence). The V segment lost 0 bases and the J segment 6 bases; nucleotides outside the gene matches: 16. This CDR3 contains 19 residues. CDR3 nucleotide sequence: TGTGCCTGGAGTGTAATCAGGGGGGTGGCTAGCGGGAGTCCCGGGGAGCTGTTTTTT. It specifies CAWSVIRGVASGSPGELFF.

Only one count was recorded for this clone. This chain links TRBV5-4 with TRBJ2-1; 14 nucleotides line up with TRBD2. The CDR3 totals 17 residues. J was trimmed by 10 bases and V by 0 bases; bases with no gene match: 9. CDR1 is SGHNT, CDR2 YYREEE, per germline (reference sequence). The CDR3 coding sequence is TGTGCCAGCAGCTTGGGGGGACTAGCGGGAGCCGACACGGAGCAGTTCTTC. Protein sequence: CASSLGGLAGADTEQFF.

The CDR3 spells CSSPGGVPLAKNIQYF. The CDR3 nucleotides are TGCAGCTCCCCGGGAGGAGTTCCTCTAGCCAAAAACATTCAGTACTTC. The V call is TRBV29-1, the J call TRBJ2-4; 7 bases match TRBD2. Germline CDR1 SQVTM, CDR2 ANQGSEA. This CDR3 contains 16 residues. Trimming cost V 8 bases and J 0 bases; bases outside gene matches: 13.

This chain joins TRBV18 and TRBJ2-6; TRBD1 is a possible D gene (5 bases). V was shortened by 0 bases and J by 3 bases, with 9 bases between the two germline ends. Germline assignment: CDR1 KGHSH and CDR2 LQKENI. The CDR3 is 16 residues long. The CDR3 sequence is CASSPPIGDGANVLTF. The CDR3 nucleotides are TGTGCCAGCTCACCACCTATAGGGGATGGGGCCAACGTCCTGACTTTC.

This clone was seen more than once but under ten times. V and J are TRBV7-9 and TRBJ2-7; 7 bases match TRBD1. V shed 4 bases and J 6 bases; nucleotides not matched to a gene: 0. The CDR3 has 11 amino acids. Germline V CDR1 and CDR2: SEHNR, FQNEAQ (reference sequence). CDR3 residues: CASSYRGEQYF. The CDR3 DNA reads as TGTGCCAGCAGCTACAGGGGCGAGCAGTACTTC.

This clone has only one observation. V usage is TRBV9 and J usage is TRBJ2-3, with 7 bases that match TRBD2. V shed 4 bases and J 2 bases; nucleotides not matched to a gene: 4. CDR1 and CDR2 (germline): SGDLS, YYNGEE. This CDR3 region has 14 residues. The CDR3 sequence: CASSLRDYTDTQYF. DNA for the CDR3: TGTGCCAGCAGCTTACGGGACTACACAGATACGCAGTATTTT.

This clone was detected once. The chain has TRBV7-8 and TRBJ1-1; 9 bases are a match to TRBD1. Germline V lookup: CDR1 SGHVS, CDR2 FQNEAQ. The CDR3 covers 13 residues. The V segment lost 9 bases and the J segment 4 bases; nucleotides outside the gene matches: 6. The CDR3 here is CASKNRGLTEAFF. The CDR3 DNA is TGTGCCAGTAAGAACAGGGGGCTCACTGAAGCTTTCTTT. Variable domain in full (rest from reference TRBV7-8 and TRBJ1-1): GAGVSQSPRYKVAKRGQDVALRCDPISGHVSLFWYQQALGQGPEFLTYFQNEAQLDKSGLPSDRFFAERPEGSVSTLKIQRTQQEDSAVYLCASKNRGLTEAFFGQGTRLTVV.

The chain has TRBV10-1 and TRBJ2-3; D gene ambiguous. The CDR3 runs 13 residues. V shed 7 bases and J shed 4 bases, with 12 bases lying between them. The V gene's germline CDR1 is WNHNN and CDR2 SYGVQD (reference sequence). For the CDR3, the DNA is TGCGCCAGCAATCGGCAGGTGGCAGATACGCAGTATTTT. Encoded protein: CASNRQVADTQYF.

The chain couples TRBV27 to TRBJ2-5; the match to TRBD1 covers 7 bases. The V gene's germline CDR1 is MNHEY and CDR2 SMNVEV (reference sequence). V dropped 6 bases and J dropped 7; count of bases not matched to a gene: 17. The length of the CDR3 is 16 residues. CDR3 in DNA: TGTGCCAGCAGCTTTATATCCGGGACAGCAATCAGGACCCAGTACTTC. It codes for CASSFISGTAIRTQYF.

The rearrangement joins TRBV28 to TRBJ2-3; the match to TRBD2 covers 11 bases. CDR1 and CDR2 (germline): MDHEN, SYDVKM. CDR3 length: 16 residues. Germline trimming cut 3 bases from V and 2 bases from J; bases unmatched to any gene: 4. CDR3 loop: CASSLGLAATTDTQYF. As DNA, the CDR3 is TGTGCCAGCAGTTTGGGACTAGCGGCTACCACAGATACGCAGTATTTT.

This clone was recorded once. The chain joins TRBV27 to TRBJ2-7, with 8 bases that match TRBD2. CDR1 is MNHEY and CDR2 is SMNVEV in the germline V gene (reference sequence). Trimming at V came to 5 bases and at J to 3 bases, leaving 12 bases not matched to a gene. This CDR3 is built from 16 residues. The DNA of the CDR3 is TGTGCCAGCAGTCCCACCGGGGGGGCCGCCTTCTACGAGCAGTACTTC. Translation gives CASSPTGGAAFYEQYF.

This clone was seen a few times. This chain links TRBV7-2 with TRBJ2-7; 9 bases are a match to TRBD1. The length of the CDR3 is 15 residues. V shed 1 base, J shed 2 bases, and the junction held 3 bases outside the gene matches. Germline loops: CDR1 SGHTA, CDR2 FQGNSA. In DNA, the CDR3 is TGTGCCAGCAGCTTAGTAGGACAGGGGACCTACGAGCAGTACTTC. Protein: CASSLVGQGTYEQYF.